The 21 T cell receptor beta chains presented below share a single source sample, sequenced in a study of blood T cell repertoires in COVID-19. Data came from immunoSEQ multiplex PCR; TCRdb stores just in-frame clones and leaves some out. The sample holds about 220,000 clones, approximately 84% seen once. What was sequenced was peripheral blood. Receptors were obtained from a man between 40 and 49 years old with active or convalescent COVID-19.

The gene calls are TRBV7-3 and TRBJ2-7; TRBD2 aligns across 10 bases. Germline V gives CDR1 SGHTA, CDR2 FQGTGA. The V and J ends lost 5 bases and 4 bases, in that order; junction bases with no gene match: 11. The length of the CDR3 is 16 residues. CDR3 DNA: TGTGCCAGCAGCCCCACCCCTAGCGGGGGCTTTTACGAGCAGTACTTC. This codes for CASSPTPSGGFYEQYF.

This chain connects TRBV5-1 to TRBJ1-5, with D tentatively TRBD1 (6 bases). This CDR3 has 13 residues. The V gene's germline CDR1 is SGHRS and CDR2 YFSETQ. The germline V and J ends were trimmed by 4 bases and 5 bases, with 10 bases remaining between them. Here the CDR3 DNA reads TGCGCCAGCAGCCAGAACAGGGATCAGCCCCAGCATTTT. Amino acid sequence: CASSQNRDQPQHF.

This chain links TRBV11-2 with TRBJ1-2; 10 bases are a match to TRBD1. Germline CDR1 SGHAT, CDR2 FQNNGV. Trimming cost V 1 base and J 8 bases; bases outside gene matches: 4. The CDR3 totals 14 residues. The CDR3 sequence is CASSLADRGLGYTF. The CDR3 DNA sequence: TGTGCCAGCAGCTTAGCGGACAGGGGGTTAGGCTACACCTTC.

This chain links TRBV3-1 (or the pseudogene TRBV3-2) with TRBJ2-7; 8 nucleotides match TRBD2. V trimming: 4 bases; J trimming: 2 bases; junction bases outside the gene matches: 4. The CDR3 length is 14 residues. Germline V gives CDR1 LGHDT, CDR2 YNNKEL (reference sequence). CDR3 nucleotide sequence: TGTGCCAGCAGCCTCATCGGGAGGGCCTACGAGCAGTACTTC. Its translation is CASSLIGRAYEQYF.

CDR3 sequence reads: CASSTGIYTQPQHF. In DNA form, the CDR3 reads TGTGCCAGTAGTACCGGGATATATACGCAGCCCCAGCATTTT. The rearrangement links TRBV19 to TRBJ1-5; no clear D gene. V lost 4 bases and J 7 bases, leaving 14 bases between the germline ends. The CDR3 consists of 14 residues. Germline CDR1 LNHDA, CDR2 SQIVND (reference sequence).

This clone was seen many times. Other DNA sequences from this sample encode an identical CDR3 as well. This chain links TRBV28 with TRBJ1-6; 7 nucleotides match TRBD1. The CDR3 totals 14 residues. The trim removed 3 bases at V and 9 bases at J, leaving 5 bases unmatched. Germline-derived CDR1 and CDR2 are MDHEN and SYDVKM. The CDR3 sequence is CASSFSGGSSPLHF. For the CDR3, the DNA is TGTGCCAGCAGTTTTTCAGGGGGATCTTCACCCCTCCACTTT.

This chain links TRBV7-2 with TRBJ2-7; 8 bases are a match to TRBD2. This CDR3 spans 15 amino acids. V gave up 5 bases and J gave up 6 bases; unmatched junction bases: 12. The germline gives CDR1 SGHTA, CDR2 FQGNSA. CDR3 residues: CASSALTGGPGEQYF. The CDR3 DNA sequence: TGTGCCAGCAGCGCCCTAACGGGAGGGCCGGGCGAGCAGTACTTC.

The CDR3 reads CASSSYNWIRGEKLFF. Here the CDR3 DNA reads TGTGCCAGCAGTTCCTACAACTGGATAAGGGGTGAAAAACTGTTTTTT. This rearrangement joins TRBV27 to TRBJ1-4; TRBD1 might be the D (5 bases). The CDR3 runs to 16 residues. Germline CDR1 is MNHEY and CDR2 is SMNVEV (reference sequence). Trimming removed 4 bases at V and 7 bases at J, with 19 bases between.

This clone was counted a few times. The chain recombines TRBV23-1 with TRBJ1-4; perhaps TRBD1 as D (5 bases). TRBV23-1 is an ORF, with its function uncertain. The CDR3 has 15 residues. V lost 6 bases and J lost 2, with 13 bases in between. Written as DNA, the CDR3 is TGCGCCAGCAGCCCACCAGGGTTCACTAATGAAAAACTGTTTTTT. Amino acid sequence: CASSPPGFTNEKLFF.

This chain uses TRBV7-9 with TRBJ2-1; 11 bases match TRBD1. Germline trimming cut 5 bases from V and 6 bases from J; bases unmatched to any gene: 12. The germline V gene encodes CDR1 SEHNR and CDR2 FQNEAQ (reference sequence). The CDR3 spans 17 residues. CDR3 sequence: CASSLARPGQGVNEQFF. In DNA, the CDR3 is TGTGCCAGCAGCCTTGCGAGACCGGGACAGGGGGTCAATGAGCAGTTCTTC.

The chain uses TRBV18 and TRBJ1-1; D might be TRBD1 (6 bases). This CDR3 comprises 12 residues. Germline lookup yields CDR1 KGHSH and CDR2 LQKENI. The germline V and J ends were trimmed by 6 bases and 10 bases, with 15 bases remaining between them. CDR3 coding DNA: TGTGCCAGCTCTGAGGACAGATGGGGAGCTTTCTTT. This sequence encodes CASSEDRWGAFF. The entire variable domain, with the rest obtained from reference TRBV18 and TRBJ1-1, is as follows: NAGVMQNPRHLVRRRGQEARLRCSPMKGHSHVYWYRQLPEEGLKFMVYLQKENIIDESGMPKERFSAEFPKEGPSILRIQQVVRGDSAAYFCASSEDRWGAFFGQGTRLTVV.

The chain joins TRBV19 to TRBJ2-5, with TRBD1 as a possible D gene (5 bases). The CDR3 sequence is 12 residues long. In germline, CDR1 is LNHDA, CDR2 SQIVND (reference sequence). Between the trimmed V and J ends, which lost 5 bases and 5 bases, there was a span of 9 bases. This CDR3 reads CASSFRQETQYF. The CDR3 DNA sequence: TGTGCCAGTAGTTTTAGACAGGAGACCCAGTACTTC. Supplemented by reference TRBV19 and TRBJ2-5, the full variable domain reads DGGITQSPKYLFRKEGQNVTLSCEQNLNHDAMYWYRQDPGQGLRLIYYSQIVNDFQKGDIAEGYSVSREKKESFPLTVTSAQKNPTAFYLCASSFRQETQYFGPGTRLLVL.

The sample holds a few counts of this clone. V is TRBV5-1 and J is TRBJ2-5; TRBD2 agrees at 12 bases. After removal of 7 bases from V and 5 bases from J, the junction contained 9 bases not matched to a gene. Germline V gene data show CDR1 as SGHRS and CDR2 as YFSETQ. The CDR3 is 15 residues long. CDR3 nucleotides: TGCGCCAGCCGGAGACTAGCGGGAGTGACCGAGACCCAGTACTTC. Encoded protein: CASRRLAGVTETQYF.

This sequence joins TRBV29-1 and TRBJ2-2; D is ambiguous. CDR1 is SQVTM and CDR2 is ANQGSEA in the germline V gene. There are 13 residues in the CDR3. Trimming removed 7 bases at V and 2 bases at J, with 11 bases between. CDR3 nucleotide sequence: TGCAGCGGGGCAGTACACAACACCGGGGAGCTGTTTTTT. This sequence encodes CSGAVHNTGELFF.

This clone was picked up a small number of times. The CDR3 is CASRSGQILYEQYF. The CDR3 DNA follows: TGTGCCAGCAGGTCGGGACAGATCCTCTACGAGCAGTACTTC. The chain joins TRBV28 to TRBJ2-7; 7 nucleotides line up with TRBD1. Germline CDR1 MDHEN, CDR2 SYDVKM. V shed 6 bases and J 3 bases; nucleotides not matched to a gene: 8. This CDR3 is built from 14 residues.

CDR3 amino acids: CASSNQSLLAGASTDTQYF. The DNA of the CDR3 is TGTGCCAGCAGCAATCAAAGCTTACTAGCGGGGGCCAGCACAGATACGCAGTATTTT. The J gene is TRBJ2-3, the V gene TRBV7-3; TRBD2 agrees at 11 bases. CDR1 is SGHTA, CDR2 FQGTGA, per germline. Trimming cost V 5 bases and J 0 bases; bases outside gene matches: 13. The CDR3 loop spans 19 amino acids.

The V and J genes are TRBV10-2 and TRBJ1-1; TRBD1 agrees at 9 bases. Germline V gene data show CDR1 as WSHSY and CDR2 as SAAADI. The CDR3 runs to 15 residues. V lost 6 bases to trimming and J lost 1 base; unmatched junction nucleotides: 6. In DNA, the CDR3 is TGCGCCAGCAGACCCGTGGGACAGGGGAACACTGAAGCTTTCTTT. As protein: CASRPVGQGNTEAFF.

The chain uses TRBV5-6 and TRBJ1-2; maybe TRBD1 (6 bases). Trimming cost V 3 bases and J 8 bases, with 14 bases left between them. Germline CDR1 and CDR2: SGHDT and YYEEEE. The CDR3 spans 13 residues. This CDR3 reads CASSSQGSPGYTF. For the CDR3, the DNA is TGTGCCAGCAGCTCACAGGGTTCGCCCGGCTACACCTTC.

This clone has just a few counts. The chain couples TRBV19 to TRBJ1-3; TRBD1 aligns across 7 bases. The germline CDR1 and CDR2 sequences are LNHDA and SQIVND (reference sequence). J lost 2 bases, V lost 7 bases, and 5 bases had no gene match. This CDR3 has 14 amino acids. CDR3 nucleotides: TGTGCCAGTACCTTTACAGGGGCTGGAAACACCATATATTTT. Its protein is CASTFTGAGNTIYF.

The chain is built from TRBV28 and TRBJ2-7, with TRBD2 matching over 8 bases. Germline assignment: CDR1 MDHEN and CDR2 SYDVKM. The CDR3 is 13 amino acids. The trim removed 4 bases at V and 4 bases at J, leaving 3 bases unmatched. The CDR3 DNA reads TGTGCCAGCAGTTCGGGACTAGTTTACGAGCAGTACTTC. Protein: CASSSGLVYEQYF.

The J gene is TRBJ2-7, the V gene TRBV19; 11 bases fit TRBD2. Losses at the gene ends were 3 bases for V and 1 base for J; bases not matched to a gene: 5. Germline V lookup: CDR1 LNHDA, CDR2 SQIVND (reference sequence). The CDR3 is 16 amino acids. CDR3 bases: TGTGCCAGTAGTATTGGTGGGACTAGCGGATCCTACGAGCAGTACTTC. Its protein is CASSIGGTSGSYEQYF.